This T cell receptor (beta chain) appears in the sequencing data of a study of control samples from healthy donors and cancer patients. Sequencing was performed with immunoSEQ multiplex PCR; in TCRdb, only in-frame clones are kept and a portion is missing. The sample records approximately 86,000 clones, around nine tenths being singletons. Trimming took 2 bases from V and 2 from J, leaving 10 bases between them. CDR3 length: 15 residues. The V gene's germline CDR1 is MNHEY and CDR2 SMNVEV (reference sequence). The V call is TRBV27, the J call TRBJ1-5; D not resolved. The specimen sequenced was blood. The source of this sequence is a man under 40 in good health. The CDR3 coding sequence is TGTGCCAGCAGTTTAGAAGGTTATCGCAATCAGCCCCAGCATTTT. This translates into CASSLEGYRNQPQHF.